The next 18 T cell receptor beta chains were all read from a single sample in a study of T cells after yellow fever vaccination. TCRdb itself ran the 5' RACE reads through MiXCR, one entry per CDR3 protein. The sample has more than 35,000 distinct CDR3 sequences; under 8% are singletons. The sequenced sample was CD8+ T cells not binding an NS4B(214-222) dextramer, sorted from PBMCs, obtained 45 days after the yellow fever booster vaccination. These receptors all come from a man aged 25 to 45 who received the YFV17D yellow fever vaccine.

This clonotype was counted at least ten times. The CDR3 bases are TGTGCCAGCAGCGTAGAGGAGCATGAGCAGTTCTTC. Its protein product is CASSVEEHEQFF. V is TRBV9 and J is TRBJ2-1; D gene unclear. The CDR3 runs 12 residues. The V gene's germline CDR1 is SGDLS and CDR2 YYNGEE. The germline V and J ends were trimmed by 0 bases and 8 bases, with 6 bases remaining between them.

This clonotype was detected ten times or more. The rearrangement uses TRBV10-2 and TRBJ2-3, with D tentatively TRBD2 (5 bases). The CDR3 totals 11 residues. CDR1 and CDR2 (germline): WSHSY, SAAADI. With 8 bases removed from V and 7 bases from J, the gap between germline ends came to 10 bases. For the CDR3, the DNA is TGCGCCAGCTTCCAGCGGAATACGCAGTATTTT. Amino acids: CASFQRNTQYF.

This clonotype was detected ten times or more. The chain combines TRBV14 with TRBJ2-1; D possibly corresponds to TRBD2 (6 bases). This CDR3 region has 17 residues. CDR1 is SGHDN, CDR2 FVKESK, per germline. V lost 0 bases and J lost 2, with 14 bases in between. The DNA of the CDR3 is TGTGCCAGCAGCCAAGATGTGGACTACCTTACCTACAATGAGCAGTTCTTC. Translated: CASSQDVDYLTYNEQFF.

This clonotype has a handful of counts. The V and J genes are TRBV12-3 or TRBV12-4 and TRBJ2-1; 7 nucleotides agree with TRBD2. CDR3 size: 15 residues. J gave up 6 bases and V 5 bases, and 10 bases lay outside the gene matches. CDR3 protein: CASSQSGVRGNEQFF. CDR3 DNA: TGTGCCAGCAGTCAGAGCGGGGTTCGGGGCAATGAGCAGTTCTTC.

As concerns this clonotype: This may stem from a read error, because a much larger clone lies one nucleotide away. As the CDR3 is not closed by the conserved phenylalanine or tryptophan, this likely results from a read error. The V gene is TRBV12-3 or TRBV12-4, the J gene TRBJ2-1; maybe TRBD1 (5 bases). This CDR3 is built from 12 residues. The V end was cut by 3 bases, the J end by 8 bases, with 8 bases between. The CDR3 loop is CASSFGQDEQFL. DNA of the CDR3: TGTGCCAGCAGTTTTGGACAAGATGAGCAGTTCTTA.

This clonotype was seen many times. V gene TRBV12-3 or TRBV12-4 combines with J gene TRBJ2-5, with D unresolved. Trimming removed 0 bases at V and 1 base at J, with 12 bases between. CDR3 length: 16 residues. The CDR3 loop is CASSLADPRSQETQYF. The CDR3 DNA reads as TGTGCCAGCAGTTTAGCGGACCCCCGATCCCAAGAGACCCAGTACTTC.

This clonotype was recorded at least ten times. The rearrangement uses TRBV29-1 and TRBJ2-2; 9 positions match TRBD2. The CDR3 sequence is 15 residues long. From germline, CDR1 is SQVTM and CDR2 ANQGSEA. With V trimmed by 1 base and J by 2 bases, 2 bases remained unmatched. The CDR3 loop is CSVEAAGGNTGELFF. CDR3 in DNA: TGCAGCGTTGAAGCAGCGGGAGGTAACACCGGGGAGCTGTTTTTT.

This clonotype was observed many times. V gene TRBV7-8 combines with J gene TRBJ2-2, with D possibly being TRBD2 (5 bases). CDR3 size: 12 residues. V was trimmed by 6 bases and J by 3 bases, leaving 5 bases between them. Looked up from germline, CDR1 is SGHVS and CDR2 is FQNEAQ. DNA of the CDR3: TGTGCCAGCAGGCGGGACACCGGGGAGCTGTTTTTT. Translating gives CASRRDTGELFF.

This clonotype was seen many times. V and J are TRBV4-3 and TRBJ2-1, with 9 bases matching TRBD2. CDR3 size: 17 residues. The junction had 10 bases not matched to a gene; V was cut back by 0 bases and J by 7 bases. Germline lookup yields CDR1 LGHNA and CDR2 YSLEER. CDR3 in amino acids: CASSQELGSGRMNEQFF. CDR3 nucleotide sequence: TGCGCCAGCAGCCAAGAGTTGGGAAGCGGGAGGATGAATGAGCAGTTCTTC.

Note on this clonotype: A read error is possible here, since a much larger clone lies one base away. The CDR3 bases are TGCGCCAGCAGCCAGGGGACAGGCTGGGAGAGCCAGTACTTC. It encodes CASSQGTGWESQYF. The V call is TRBV4-3, the J call TRBJ2-5, with 8 bases identical to TRBD1. CDR1 is LGHNA, CDR2 YSLEER, per germline. The CDR3 spans 14 residues.

This clonotype was observed many times. The CDR3 reads CATSSARTYEQYF. The CDR3 DNA is TGTGCCACCAGCAGTGCCCGGACCTACGAGCAGTACTTC. V and J are TRBV15 and TRBJ2-7; D gene unclear. The CDR3 has 13 amino acids. The germline V and J ends were trimmed by 3 bases and 2 bases, with 8 bases remaining between them. The germline V gene encodes CDR1 LNHNV and CDR2 YYDKDF (reference sequence).

This clonotype was seen at least ten times. The chain uses TRBV4-3 and TRBJ2-2, with D uncertain. Trimming shortened V by 0 bases and J by 6 bases, and 20 bases separated the two germline ends. Germline V gene lookup returns CDR1 LGHNA and CDR2 YSLEER. CDR3 length: 18 residues. The CDR3 protein is CASSQDRVRGPSAGELFF. The CDR3 DNA reads as TGCGCCAGCAGCCAAGATCGAGTGAGAGGCCCCTCTGCCGGGGAGCTGTTTTTT.

This clonotype appeared many times. This sequence joins TRBV6-5 and TRBJ2-7, with D tentatively TRBD1 or TRBD2 (5 bases each). The ends were cut back, 4 bases at V and 3 bases at J, with 16 bases in the middle. Germline CDR1 is MNHEY and CDR2 is SVGAGI. This CDR3 is built from 15 residues. CDR3 DNA sequence: TGTGCCAGCAGTTCCCAGGGACGGAAACACTACGAGCAGTACTTC. Translated, it gives CASSSQGRKHYEQYF.

At least ten counts were recorded for this clonotype. The chain carries TRBV7-8 and TRBJ1-2, with 7 bases identical to TRBD1. CDR3 size: 14 residues. After removal of 1 base from V and 6 bases from J, the junction contained 5 bases not matched to a gene. Germline V gene sequence: CDR1 SGHVS, CDR2 FQNEAQ. CDR3 in amino acids: CASSLGEGADGYTF. CDR3 coding DNA: TGTGCCAGCAGCTTAGGAGAGGGGGCGGATGGCTACACCTTC.

The table lists this clonotype with many counts. The chain uses TRBV20-1 and TRBJ2-4; the match to TRBD2 covers 7 bases. CDR1 is DFQATT and CDR2 is SNEGSKA in the germline V gene (reference sequence). V trimming: 5 bases; J trimming: 2 bases; junction bases outside the gene matches: 3. The CDR3 consists of 13 residues. Written as DNA, the CDR3 is TGCAGTGCTGTGCGGGGGTCCAAAAACATTCAGTACTTC. Amino acid sequence: CSAVRGSKNIQYF.

There are many counts of this clonotype. The chain employs TRBV28 and TRBJ1-1; D not certain. V was trimmed by 2 bases and J by 11 bases, leaving 9 bases between them. The CDR3 is 11 amino acids. CDR1 and CDR2 from the germline V gene are MDHEN and SYDVKM. CDR3 nucleotide sequence: TGTGCCAGCAGTTTAGGGGTCGGCGCTTTCTTT. Amino acids: CASSLGVGAFF.

This clonotype was recorded a few times. This rearrangement joins TRBV13 to TRBJ2-2; 7 nucleotides match TRBD1. The V gene end was trimmed by 4 bases and the J gene end by 5 bases; junction bases not matched to a gene: 4. Germline CDR1 PRHDT, CDR2 FYEKMQ (reference sequence). The CDR3 is 14 residues long. The CDR3 loop is CASSWGQKTGELFF. Written as DNA, the CDR3 is TGTGCCAGCAGCTGGGGACAGAAGACCGGGGAGCTGTTTTTT. The whole variable domain, remainder taken from reference TRBV13 and TRBJ2-2, is AAGVIQSPRHLIKEKRETATLKCYPIPRHDTVYWYQQGPGQDPQFLISFYEKMQSDKGSIPDRFSAQQFSDYHSELNMSSLELGDSALYFCASSWGQKTGELFFGEGSRLTVL.

There are a few counts of this clonotype. The chain is built from TRBV10-2 and TRBJ2-1; D is unclear. From germline, CDR1 is WSHSY and CDR2 SAAADI. With 6 bases removed from V and 8 bases from J, the gap between germline ends came to 17 bases. The CDR3 runs 14 residues. CDR3 residues: CASSLGIYTDEQFF. For the CDR3, the DNA is TGCGCCAGCAGCCTAGGGATATATACAGATGAGCAGTTCTTC.